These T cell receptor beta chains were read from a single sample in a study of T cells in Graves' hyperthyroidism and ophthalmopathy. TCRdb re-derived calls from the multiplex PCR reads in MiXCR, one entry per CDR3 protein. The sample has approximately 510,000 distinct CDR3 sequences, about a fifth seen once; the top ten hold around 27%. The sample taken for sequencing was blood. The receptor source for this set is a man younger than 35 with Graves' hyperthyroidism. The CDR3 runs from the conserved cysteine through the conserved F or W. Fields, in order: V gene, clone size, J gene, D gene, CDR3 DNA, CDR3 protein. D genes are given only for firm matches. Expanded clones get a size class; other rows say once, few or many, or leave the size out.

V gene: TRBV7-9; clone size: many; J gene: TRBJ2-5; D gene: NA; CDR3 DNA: TGTGCCAGCAGCTCGGACCCAGTTGAGGCCCAGTACTTC; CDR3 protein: CASSSDPVEAQYF
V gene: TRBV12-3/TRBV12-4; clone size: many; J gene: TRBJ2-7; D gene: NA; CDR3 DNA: TGTGCCAGCAGTTTTCAGTTGAACTACGAGCAGTACTTC; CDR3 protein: CASSFQLNYEQYF
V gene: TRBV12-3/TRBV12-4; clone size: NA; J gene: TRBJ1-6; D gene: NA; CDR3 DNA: TGTGCCAGCAGTTCAATCCCGGGACGGCTTAACTCACCCCTCCACTTT; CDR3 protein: CASSSIPGRLNSPLHF
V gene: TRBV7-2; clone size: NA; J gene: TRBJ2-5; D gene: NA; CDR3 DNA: TGTGCCAGCAGCTTAGCGGAGCCAGGGGAGACCCAGTACTTC; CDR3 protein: CASSLAEPGETQYF
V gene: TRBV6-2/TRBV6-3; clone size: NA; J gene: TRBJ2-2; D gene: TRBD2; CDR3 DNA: TGTGCCAGCAGTCCCCTGACTAGCGGGAGAACTACCGGGGAGCTGTTTTTT; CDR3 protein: CASSPLTSGRTTGELFF
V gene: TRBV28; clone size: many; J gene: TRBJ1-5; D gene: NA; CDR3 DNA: TGTGCCAGCAGTTTAGTGAGGGAGCTTGGCAATCAGCCCCAGCATTTT; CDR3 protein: CASSLVRELGNQPQHF
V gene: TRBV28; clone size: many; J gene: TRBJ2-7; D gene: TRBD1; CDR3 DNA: TGTGCCAGCAGCCCAGACAGGGGCCGATCCTACGAGCAGTACTTC; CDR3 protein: CASSPDRGRSYEQYF
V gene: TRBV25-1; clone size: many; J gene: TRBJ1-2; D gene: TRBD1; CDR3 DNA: TGTGCCAGCAGTGAATACGGGACAGATGGCTACACCTTC; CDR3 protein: CASSEYGTDGYTF
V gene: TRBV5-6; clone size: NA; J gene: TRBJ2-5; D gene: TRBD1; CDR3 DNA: TGTGCCAGCAGCTTGACCTGGGACAGGGTTAGGGAGACCCAGTACTTC; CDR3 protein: CASSLTWDRVRETQYF
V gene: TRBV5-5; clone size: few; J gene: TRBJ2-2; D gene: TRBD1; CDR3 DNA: TGTGCCAGCAGCTCCTCCGGGACAGTGAACACCGGGGAGCTGTTTTTT; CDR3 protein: CASSSSGTVNTGELFF
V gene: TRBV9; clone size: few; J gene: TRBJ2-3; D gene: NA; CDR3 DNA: TGTGCCAGCAGCGTAGGCGGTGGACTTGATACGCAGTATTTT; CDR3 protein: CASSVGGGLDTQYF
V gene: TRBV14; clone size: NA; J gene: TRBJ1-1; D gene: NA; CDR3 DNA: TGTGCCAGCAGCAATGGCCAGCTCATGAACACTGAAGCTTTCTTT; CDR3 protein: CASSNGQLMNTEAFF
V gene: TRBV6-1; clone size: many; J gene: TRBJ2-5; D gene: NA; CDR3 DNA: TGTGCCAGCTGGAGTCGAGCGGAGGAAGAGACCCAGTACTTC; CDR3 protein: CASWSRAEEETQYF
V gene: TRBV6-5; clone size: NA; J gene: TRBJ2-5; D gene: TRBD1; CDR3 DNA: TGTGCCAGCAGTTGGACAGGGGGTGTAGGGACCCAGTACTTC; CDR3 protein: CASSWTGGVGTQYF
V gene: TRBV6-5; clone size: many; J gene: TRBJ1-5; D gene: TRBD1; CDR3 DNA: TGTGCCAGCAGTTCCGGACAGGGGGACTCTCAGCCCCAGCATTTT; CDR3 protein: CASSSGQGDSQPQHF
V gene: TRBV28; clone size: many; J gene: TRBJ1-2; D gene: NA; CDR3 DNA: TGTGCCAGCAGATTGGGCCCTCGGGATGGCTACACCTTC; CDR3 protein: CASRLGPRDGYTF
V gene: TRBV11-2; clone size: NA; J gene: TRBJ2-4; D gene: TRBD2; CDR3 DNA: TGTGCCAGCAGGTCGCAGCGGGGAGCCAAAAACATTCAGTACTTC; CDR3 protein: CASRSQRGAKNIQYF
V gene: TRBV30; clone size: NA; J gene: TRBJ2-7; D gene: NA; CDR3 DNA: TGTGCCTGGAGTGTAGGTCTTAACTCCTACGAGCAGTACTTC; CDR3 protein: CAWSVGLNSYEQYF
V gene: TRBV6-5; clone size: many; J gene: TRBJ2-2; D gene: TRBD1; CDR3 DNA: TGTGCCAGCAGTTACCTGACAGGGGGATTGGGGGAGCTGTTTTTT; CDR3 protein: CASSYLTGGLGELFF
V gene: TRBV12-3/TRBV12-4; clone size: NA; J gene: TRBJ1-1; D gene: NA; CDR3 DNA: TGTGCCAGCAGACTAACAGGGTTCGGGACTGAAGCTTTCTTT; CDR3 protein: CASRLTGFGTEAFF
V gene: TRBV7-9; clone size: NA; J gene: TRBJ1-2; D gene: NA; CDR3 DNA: TGTGCCAGCAGCTTAGCCAGAAACTATGGCTACACCTTC; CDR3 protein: CASSLARNYGYTF
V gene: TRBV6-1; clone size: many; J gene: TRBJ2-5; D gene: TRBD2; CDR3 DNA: TGTGCCAGCAGACCTAATTTAGCGGGGGGGGAAGAGACCCAGTACTTC; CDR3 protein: CASRPNLAGGEETQYF
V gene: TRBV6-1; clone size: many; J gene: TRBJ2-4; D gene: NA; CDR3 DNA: TGTGCCAGCAGTGACAGGGGAATGGGGTCCAAAAACATTCAGTACTTC; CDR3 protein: CASSDRGMGSKNIQYF
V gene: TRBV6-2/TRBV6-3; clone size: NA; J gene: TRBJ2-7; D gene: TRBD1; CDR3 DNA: TGTGCCAGCAGTTACCTCCGGGACAGAAACTCCTACGAGCAGTACTTC; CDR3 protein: CASSYLRDRNSYEQYF
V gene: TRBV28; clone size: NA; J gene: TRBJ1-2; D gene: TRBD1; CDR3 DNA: TGTGCCAGCACCCGACAGGGTTATGGCTACACCTTC; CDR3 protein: CASTRQGYGYTF
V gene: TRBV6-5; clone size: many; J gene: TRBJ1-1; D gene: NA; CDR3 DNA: TGTGCCAGCAGTTACGGGGGTACTGAAGCTTTCTTT; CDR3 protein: CASSYGGTEAFF
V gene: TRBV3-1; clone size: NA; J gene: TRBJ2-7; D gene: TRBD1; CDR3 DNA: TGTGCCAGCAGCCAAGTGGGGACAGGGGACGAGCAGTACTTC; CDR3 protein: CASSQVGTGDEQYF
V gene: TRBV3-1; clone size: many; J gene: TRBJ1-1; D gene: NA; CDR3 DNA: TGTGCCAGCAGCCAAGTGGGATACGGAGCTTTCTTT; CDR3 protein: CASSQVGYGAFF
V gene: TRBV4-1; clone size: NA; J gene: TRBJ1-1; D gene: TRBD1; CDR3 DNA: TGCGCCAGCAGCCAAGACAGGGGGCCGCTTGAAGCTTTCTTT; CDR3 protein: CASSQDRGPLEAFF
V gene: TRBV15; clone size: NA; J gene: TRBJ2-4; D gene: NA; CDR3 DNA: TGTGCCACCAGCAAGATCGGCGACACCCGAGGAAACATTCAGTACTTC; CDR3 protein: CATSKIGDTRGNIQYF
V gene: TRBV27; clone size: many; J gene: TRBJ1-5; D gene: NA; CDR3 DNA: TGTGCCAGCAGTTACCAGGGTAGCAATCAGCCCCAGCATTTT; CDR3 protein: CASSYQGSNQPQHF
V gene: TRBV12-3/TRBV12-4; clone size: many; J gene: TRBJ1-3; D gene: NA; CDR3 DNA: TGTGCCAGCAGTTTAACCGGGTCCTCTGGAAACACCATATATTTT; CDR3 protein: CASSLTGSSGNTIYF
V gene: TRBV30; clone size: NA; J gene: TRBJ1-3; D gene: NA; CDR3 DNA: TGTGCCTGGAGTGAGAGCCGCCACTCTGGAAACACCATATATTTT; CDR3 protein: CAWSESRHSGNTIYF
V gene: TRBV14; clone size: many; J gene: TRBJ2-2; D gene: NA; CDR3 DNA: TGTGCCAGCAGGGCGGGGCAAACCGGGGAGCTGTTTTTT; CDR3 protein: CASRAGQTGELFF
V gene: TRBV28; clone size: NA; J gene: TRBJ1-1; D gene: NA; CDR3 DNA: TGTGCCAGCAGTTCCCCATTTGGCGGCACTGAAGCTTTCTTT; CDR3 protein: CASSSPFGGTEAFF
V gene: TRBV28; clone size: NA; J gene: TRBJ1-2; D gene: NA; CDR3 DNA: TGTGCCAGCTGGGGAGAGGACTATGGCTACACCTTC; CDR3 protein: CASWGEDYGYTF
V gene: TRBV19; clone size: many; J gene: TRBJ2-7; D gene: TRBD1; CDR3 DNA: TGTGCCAGTAGTCTGACAGGGCCCTCCGAGCAGTACTTC; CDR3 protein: CASSLTGPSEQYF
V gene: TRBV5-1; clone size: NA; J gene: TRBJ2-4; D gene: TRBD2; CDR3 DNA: TGCGCCAGCAGCCTGGGACTAGCGGGAATCTCCAAAAACATTCAGTACTTC; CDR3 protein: CASSLGLAGISKNIQYF
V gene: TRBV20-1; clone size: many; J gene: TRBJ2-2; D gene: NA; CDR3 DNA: TGCAGTGCCCAGGAATGGGACACCGGGGAGCTGTTTTTT; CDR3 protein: CSAQEWDTGELFF
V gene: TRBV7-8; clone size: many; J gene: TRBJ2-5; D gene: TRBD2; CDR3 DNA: TGTGCCAGCAGCTTAGTAGCGGGGGGCACAGGGACCCAGTACTTC; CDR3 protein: CASSLVAGGTGTQYF
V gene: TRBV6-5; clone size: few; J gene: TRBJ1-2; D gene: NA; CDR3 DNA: TGTGCCAGCAGTTCGATAACAGCAGGGACCTATGGCTACACCTTC; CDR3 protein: CASSSITAGTYGYTF
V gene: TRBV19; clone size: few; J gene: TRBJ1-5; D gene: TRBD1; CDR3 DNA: TGTGCCAGTAGTATAAGGGACAGATGGGGATATGATAGCAATCAGCCCCAGCATTTT; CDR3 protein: CASSIRDRWGYDSNQPQHF
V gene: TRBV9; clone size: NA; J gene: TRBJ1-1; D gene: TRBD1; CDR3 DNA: TGTGCCAGCAGCGTAGGTCAGGGGGATTCTGAAGCTTTCTTT; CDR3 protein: CASSVGQGDSEAFF
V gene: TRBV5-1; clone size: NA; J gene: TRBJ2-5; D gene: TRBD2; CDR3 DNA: TGCGCCAGCAGCATACGACTGCGAGCGGGGGACCAAGAGACCCAGTACTTC; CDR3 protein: CASSIRLRAGDQETQYF
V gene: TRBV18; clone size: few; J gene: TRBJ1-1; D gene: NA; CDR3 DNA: TGTGCCAGCTCACCCAGACAGGTGAACACTGAAGCTTTCTTT; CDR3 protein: CASSPRQVNTEAFF
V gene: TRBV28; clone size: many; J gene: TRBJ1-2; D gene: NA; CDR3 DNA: TGTGCCAGCAGTTCATTCTATGGCTACACCTTC; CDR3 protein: CASSSFYGYTF
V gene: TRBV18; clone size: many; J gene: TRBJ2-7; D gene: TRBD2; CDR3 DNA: TGTGCCAGCTCACCACGGATAGCGGGGGCTGCCGAGCAGTACTTC; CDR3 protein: CASSPRIAGAAEQYF
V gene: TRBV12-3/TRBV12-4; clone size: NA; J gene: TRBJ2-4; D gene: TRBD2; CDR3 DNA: TGTGCCAGCAGGAGCGGGGTTCTAGGGCGGTCAAACATTCAGTACTTC; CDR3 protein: CASRSGVLGRSNIQYF
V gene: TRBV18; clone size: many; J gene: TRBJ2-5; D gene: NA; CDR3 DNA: TGTGCCAGCTCGCCTCGGGCAGGGTGGCAAGAGACCCAGTACTTC; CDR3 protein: CASSPRAGWQETQYF
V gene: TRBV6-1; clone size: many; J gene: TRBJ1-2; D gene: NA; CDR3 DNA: TGTGCCAGCAGTGATTGGGGGGCGGGTGGCTACACCTTC; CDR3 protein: CASSDWGAGGYTF